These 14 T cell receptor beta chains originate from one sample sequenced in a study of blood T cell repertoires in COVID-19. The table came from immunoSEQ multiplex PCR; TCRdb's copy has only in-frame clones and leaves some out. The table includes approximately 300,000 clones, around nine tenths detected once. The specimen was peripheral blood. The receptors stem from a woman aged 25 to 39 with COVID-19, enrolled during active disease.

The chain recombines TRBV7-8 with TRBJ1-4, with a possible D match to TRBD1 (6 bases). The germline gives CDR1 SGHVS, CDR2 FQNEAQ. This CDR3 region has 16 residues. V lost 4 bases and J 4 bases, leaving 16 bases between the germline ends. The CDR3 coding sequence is TGTGCCAGCAGCTCAGCACCGGGACACTTTAATGAAAAACTGTTTTTT. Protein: CASSSAPGHFNEKLFF. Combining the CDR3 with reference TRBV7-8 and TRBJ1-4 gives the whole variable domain GAGVSQSPRYKVAKRGQDVALRCDPISGHVSLFWYQQALGQGPEFLTYFQNEAQLDKSGLPSDRFFAERPEGSVSTLKIQRTQQEDSAVYLCASSSAPGHFNEKLFFGSGTQLSVL.

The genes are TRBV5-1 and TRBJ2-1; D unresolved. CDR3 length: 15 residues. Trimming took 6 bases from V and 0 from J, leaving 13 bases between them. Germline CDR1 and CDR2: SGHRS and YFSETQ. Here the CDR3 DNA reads TGCGCCAGCACCCCTCTTGGCACCTCCTACAATGAGCAGTTCTTC. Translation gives CASTPLGTSYNEQFF.

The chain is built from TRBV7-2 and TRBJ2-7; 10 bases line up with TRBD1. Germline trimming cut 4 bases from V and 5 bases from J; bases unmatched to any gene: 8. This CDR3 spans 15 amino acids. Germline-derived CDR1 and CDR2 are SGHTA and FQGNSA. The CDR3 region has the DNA TGTGCCAGCAGCTCCCTGAGGGGACAGGGGAACGAGCAGTACTTC. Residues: CASSSLRGQGNEQYF. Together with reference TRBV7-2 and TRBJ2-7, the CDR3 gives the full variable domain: GAGVSQSPSNKVTEKGKDVELRCDPISGHTALYWYRQSLGQGLEFLIYFQGNSAPDKSGLPSDRFSAERTGGSVSTLTIQRTQQEDSAVYLCASSSLRGQGNEQYFGPGTRLTVT.

The DNA for the CDR3 is TGTGCCAGCAGTTCCCGAACTAGCGGGAGGGCCATGAGGGCCGGGGAGCTGTTTTTT. Its translation is CASSSRTSGRAMRAGELFF. This chain links TRBV28 with TRBJ2-2, with 13 bases matching TRBD2. CDR1 and CDR2 from the germline V gene are MDHEN and SYDVKM. V shed 4 bases and J 6 bases; nucleotides not matched to a gene: 14. The CDR3 is 19 residues long. Drawing the rest from reference TRBV28 and TRBJ2-2, the complete variable domain is DVKVTQSSRYLVKRTGEKVFLECVQDMDHENMFWYRQDPGLGLRLIYFSYDVKMKEKGDIPEGYSVSREKKERFSLILESASTNQTSMYLCASSSRTSGRAMRAGELFFGEGSRLTVL.

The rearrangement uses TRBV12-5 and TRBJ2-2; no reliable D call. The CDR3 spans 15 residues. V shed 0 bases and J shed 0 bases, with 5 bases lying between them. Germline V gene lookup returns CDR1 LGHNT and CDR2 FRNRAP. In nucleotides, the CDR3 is TGTGCTAGTGGTTTGGTCCTAGCGAACACCGGGGAGCTGTTTTTT. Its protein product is CASGLVLANTGELFF. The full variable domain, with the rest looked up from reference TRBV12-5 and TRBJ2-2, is DARVTQTPRHKVTEMGQEVTMRCQPILGHNTVFWYRQTMMQGLELLAYFRNRAPLDDSGMPKDRFSAEMPDATLATLKIQPSEPRDSAVYFCASGLVLANTGELFFGEGSRLTVL.

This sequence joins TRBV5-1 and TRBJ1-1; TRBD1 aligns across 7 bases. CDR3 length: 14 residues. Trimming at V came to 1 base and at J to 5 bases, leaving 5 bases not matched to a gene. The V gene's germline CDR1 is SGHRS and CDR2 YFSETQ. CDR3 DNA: TGCGCCAGCAGCTTGAGACAGGGCTGGACTGAAGCTTTCTTT. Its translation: CASSLRQGWTEAFF. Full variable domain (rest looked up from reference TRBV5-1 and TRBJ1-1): KAGVTQTPRYLIKTRGQQVTLSCSPISGHRSVSWYQQTPGQGLQFLFEYFSETQRNKGNFPGRFSGRQFSNSRSEMNVSTLELGDSALYLCASSLRQGWTEAFFGQGTRLTVV.

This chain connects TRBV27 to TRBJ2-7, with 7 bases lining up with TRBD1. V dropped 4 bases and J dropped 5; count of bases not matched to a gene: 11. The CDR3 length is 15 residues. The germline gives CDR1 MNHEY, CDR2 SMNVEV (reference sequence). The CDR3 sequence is CASSSLRQGFNEQYF. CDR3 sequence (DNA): TGTGCCAGCAGTTCCCTCCGACAGGGTTTCAACGAGCAGTACTTC.

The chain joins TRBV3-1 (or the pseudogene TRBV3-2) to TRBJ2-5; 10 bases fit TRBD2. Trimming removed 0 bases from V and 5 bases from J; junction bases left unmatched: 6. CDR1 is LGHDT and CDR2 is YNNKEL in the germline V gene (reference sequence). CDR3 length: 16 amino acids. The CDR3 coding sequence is TGTGCCAGCAGCCAAGAGGGTGATAGCGGGAGGGAGACCCAGTACTTC. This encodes CASSQEGDSGRETQYF.

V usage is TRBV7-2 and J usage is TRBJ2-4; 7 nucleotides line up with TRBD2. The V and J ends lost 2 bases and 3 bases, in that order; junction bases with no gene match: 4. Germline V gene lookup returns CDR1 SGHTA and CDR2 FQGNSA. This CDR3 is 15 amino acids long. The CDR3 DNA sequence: TGTGCCAGCAGCTTAACTGGCGGGGGCAAAAACATTCAGTACTTC. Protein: CASSLTGGGKNIQYF.

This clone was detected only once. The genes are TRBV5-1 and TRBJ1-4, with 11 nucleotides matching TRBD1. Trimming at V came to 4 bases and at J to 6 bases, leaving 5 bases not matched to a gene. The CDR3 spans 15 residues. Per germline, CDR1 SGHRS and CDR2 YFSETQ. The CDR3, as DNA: TGCGCCAGCAGCGCGGGGACAGGGGGGGATGAAAAACTGTTTTTT. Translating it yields CASSAGTGGDEKLFF.

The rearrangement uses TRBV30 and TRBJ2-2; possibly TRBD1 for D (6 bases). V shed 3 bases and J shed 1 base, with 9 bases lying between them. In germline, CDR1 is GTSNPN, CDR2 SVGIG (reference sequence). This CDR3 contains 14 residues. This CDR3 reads CAWRQGWNTGELFF. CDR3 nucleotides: TGTGCCTGGAGACAGGGTTGGAACACCGGGGAGCTGTTTTTT.

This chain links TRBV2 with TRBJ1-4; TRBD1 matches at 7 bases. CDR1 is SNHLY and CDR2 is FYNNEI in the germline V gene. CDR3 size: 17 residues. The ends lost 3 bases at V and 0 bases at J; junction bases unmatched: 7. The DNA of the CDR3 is TGTGCCAGCAGTGAGGGCAGGGGGTTTACAACTAATGAAAAACTGTTTTTT. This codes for CASSEGRGFTTNEKLFF.

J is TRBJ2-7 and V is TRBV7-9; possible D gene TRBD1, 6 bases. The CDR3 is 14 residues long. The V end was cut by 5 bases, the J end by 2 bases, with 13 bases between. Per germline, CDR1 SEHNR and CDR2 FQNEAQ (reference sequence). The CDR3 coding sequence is TGTGCCAGCAGCCGATGGGACACGACCTACGAGCAGTACTTC. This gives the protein CASSRWDTTYEQYF.

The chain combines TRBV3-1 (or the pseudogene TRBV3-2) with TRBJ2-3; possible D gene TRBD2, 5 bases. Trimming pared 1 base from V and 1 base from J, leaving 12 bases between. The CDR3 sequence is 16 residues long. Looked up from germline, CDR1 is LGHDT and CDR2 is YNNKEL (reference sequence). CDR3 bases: TGTGCCAGCAGCCAAGGGCTATTCGGGGGCACAGATACGCAGTATTTT. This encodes CASSQGLFGGTDTQYF.